The clone carrying this TCR beta chain was picked up a small number of times. The antigen remains unidentified. These data belong to a study of T cells after yellow fever vaccination. Study as a whole: Fractions of limited cellularity were prepared by means of SMART-Seq v4 Ultra Low Input.

General study results and limits: From the bulk population, abundant clonotypes could contaminate and appear within FACS-sorted repertoires. The secondary T-cell response peaked on day 5, not day 15, but was weaker. Most clones from primary vaccination resurfaced after the booster (approximately 96% CD4, over 85% CD8).

From the 5' RACE reads, TCRdb called clonotypes with MiXCR, one entry per CDR3 protein. Found here are some 500,000 distinct CDR3 sequences, less than 15% of them singletons; the top ten hold around 15%. The CDR3 length is 13 residues. Germline CDR1 is DFQATT and CDR2 is SNEGSKA (reference sequence). V dropped 7 bases and J dropped 2; count of bases not matched to a gene: 7. This chain joins TRBV20-1 and TRBJ2-7, with 8 bases matching TRBD2. Sequenced material: PBMCs, taken on the day of the yellow fever booster vaccination. This TCR came from a man in his thirties or forties who received the YFV17D yellow fever vaccine. As DNA, the CDR3 is TGCAGTGTTGGGACTAGTGGGCCCTACGAGCAGTACTTC. It codes for CSVGTSGPYEQYF.